What follows is one TCR beta chain and its context. Its antigen is unknown. A read error may explain this, as a much larger clone is one base away. The data stem from a study of human T cells and chemical hapten exposure. Study background: The patients, most of them female, presented with alopecia areata, totalis or universalis. Slight volume differences across pooled libraries mainly accounted for varying per-sample TCR yields.

This CDR3 spans 12 amino acids. The germline V gene has CDR1 MDHEN and CDR2 SYDVKM. The V gene lost 8 bases and the J gene lost 10 bases, with 17 bases spanning the gap. TCRdb itself ran the RACE reads through MiXCR, one entry per CDR3 protein. The sample gives some 110,000 distinct CDR3 sequences, about 12% of which show up once; roughly 1.5% is in the top ten. Notes on the study in general: Controls had significantly fewer large CDR3 similarity clusters than were formed by expanded TCRs.

Time point reported: patch test 1, 2 weeks after DPC sensitization. The treatment: therapeutic diphenylcyclopropenone sensitization with weekly scalp DPC. Phlebotomy was performed prior to application of every patch test. The clonotype was recovered from a woman between 45 and 65 years old with alopecia areata. Some clones in this sample may be carry-over from other donors' samples. The rearrangement links TRBV28 to TRBJ1-1; a weak D match, TRBD1 (6 bases). The sample was whole blood, taken in connection with sensitization to the hapten diphenylcyclopropenone (DPC). The CDR3 nucleotides are TGTGCCAGCCAGCGGGGGCCGGAATCAGCTTTCTTT. It codes for CASQRGPESAFF.